This TCR beta chain was sequenced for a study of blood T cell repertoires in COVID-19. Overall study: Nucleic acid was either cDNA or gDNA, and it came from T cells, B-cell-depleted T cells, or PBMCs.

In the study's own analysis: Researchers report that nucleated cell counts were estimated from reference gene primer amplification. Assay used: immunoSEQ multiplex PCR; TCRdb lists only in-frame clones, some missing. The DNA was the basis for D and trimming; V, J and clone size are from that table. The sample has tens of thousands of clones, approximately 87% seen once. This clone was seen only once. Sequencing was carried out using peripheral blood. The TCR originated in a human donor with active COVID-19. The donor label of this sample is uncertain.

The CDR3 DNA follows: TGTGCCAGCAACCGGGGGGGAGCCAAAAACATTCAGTACTTC. It codes for CASNRGGAKNIQYF. This chain joins TRBV7-8 and TRBJ2-4, with 8 nucleotides matching TRBD2. The V segment lost 7 bases and the J segment 0 bases; nucleotides outside the gene matches: 2. The CDR3 has 14 residues. Germline V gene sequence: CDR1 SGHVS, CDR2 FQNEAQ.